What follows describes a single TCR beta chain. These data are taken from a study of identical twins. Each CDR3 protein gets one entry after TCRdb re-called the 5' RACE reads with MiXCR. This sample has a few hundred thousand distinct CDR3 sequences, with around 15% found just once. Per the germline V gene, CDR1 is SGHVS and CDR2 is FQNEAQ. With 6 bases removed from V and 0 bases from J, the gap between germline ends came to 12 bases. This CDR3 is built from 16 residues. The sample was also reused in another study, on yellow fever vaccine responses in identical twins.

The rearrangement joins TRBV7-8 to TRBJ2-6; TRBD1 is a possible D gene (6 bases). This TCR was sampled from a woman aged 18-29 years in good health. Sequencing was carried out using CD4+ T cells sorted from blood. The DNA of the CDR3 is TGTGCCAGCAGACTTCTACAGGGCTCTGGGGCCAACGTCCTGACTTTC. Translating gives CASRLLQGSGANVLTF.